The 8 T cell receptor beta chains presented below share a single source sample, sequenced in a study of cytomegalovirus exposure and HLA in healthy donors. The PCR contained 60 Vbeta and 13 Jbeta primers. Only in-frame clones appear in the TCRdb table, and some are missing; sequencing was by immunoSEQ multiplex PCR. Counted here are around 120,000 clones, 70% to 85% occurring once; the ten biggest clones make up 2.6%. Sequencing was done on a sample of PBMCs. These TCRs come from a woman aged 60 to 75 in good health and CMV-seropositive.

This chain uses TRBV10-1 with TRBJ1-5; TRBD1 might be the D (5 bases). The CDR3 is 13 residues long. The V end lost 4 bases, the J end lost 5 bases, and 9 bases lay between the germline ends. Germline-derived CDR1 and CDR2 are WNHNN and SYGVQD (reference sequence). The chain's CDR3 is CASSVDKDQPQHF. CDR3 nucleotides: TGCGCCAGCAGTGTGGACAAGGATCAGCCCCAGCATTTT.

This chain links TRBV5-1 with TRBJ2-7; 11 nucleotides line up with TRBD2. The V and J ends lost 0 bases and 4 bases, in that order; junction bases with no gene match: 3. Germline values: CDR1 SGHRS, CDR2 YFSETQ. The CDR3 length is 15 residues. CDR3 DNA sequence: TGCGCCAGCAGCTTGGGTAGCGGGGGGGCTTACGAGCAGTACTTC. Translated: CASSLGSGGAYEQYF.

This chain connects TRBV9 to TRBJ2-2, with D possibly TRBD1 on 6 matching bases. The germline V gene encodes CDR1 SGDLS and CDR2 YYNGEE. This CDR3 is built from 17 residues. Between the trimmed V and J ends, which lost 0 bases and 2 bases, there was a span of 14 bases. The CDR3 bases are TGTGCCAGCAGCGTAGCGGCACAGGGCTCTAACACCGGGGAGCTGTTTTTT. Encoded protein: CASSVAAQGSNTGELFF.

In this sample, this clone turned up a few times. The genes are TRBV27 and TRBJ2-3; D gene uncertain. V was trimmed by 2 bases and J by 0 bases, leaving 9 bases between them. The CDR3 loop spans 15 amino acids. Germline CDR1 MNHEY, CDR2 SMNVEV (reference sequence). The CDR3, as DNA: TGTGCCAGCAGTTTACTCCCCTCTAGCACAGATACGCAGTATTTT. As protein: CASSLLPSSTDTQYF.

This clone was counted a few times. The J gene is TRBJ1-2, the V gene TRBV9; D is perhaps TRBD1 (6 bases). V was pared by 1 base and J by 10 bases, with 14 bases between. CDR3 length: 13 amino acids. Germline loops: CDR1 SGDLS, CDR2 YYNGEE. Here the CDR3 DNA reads TGTGCCAGCAGCGTAACAGGGATGTTGGACTACACCTTC. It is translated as CASSVTGMLDYTF.

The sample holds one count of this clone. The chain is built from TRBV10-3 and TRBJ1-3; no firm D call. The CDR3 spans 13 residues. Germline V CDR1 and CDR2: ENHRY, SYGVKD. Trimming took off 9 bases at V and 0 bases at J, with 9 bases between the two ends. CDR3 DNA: TGTGCCATAGCCTCTGACTCTGGAAACACCATATATTTT. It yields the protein CAIASDSGNTIYF.

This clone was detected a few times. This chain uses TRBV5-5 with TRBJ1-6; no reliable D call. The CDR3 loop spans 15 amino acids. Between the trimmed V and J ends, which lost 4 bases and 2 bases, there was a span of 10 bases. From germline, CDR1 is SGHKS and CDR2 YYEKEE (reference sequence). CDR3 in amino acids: CASSLEGPYNSPLHF. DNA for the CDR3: TGTGCCAGCAGCCTAGAGGGCCCCTATAATTCACCCCTCCACTTT.

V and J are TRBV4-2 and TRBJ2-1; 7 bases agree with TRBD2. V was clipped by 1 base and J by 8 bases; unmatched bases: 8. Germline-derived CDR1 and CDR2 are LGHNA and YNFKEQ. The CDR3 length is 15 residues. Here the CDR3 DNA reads TGTGCCAGCAGCCAAGGGAAGCGGGGAATCGATGAGCAGTTCTTC. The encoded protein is CASSQGKRGIDEQFF.